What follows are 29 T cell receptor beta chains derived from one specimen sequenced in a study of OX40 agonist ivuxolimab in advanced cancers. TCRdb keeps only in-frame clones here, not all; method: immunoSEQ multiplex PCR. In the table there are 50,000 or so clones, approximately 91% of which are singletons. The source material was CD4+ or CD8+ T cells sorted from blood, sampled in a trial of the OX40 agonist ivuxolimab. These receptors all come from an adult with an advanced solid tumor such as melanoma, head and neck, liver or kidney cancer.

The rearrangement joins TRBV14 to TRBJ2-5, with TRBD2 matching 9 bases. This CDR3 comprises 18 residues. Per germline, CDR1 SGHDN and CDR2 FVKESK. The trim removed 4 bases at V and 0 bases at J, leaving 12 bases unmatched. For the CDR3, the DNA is TGTGCCAGCAGCCCGTACTCCGGGACTAGCAGATACCAAGAGACCCAGTACTTC. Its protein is CASSPYSGTSRYQETQYF. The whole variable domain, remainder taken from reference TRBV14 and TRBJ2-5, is EAGVTQFPSHSVIEKGQTVTLRCDPISGHDNLYWYRRVMGKEIKFLLHFVKESKQDESGMPNNRFLAERTGGTYSTLKVQPAELEDSGVYFCASSPYSGTSRYQETQYFGPGTRLLVL.

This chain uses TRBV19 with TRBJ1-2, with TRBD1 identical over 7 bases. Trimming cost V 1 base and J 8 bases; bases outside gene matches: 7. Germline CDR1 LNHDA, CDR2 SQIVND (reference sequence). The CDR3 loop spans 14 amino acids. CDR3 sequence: CASSIGRGQYGYTF. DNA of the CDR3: TGTGCCAGTAGTATAGGAAGGGGACAGTACGGCTACACCTTC.

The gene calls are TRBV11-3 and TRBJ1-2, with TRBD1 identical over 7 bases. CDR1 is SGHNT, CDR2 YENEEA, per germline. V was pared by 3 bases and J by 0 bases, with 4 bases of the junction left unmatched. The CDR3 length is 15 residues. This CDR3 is CASSLDGQANYGYTF. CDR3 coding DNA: TGTGCCAGCAGCTTGGATGGACAGGCTAACTATGGCTACACCTTC.

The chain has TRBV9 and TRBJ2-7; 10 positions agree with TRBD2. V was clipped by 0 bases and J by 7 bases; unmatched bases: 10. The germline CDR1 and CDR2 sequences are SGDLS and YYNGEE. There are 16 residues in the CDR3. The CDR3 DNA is TGTGCCAGCAGCGTAGGAGCGGGAGGGCCCTTTACAGAGCAGTACTTC. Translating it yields CASSVGAGGPFTEQYF.

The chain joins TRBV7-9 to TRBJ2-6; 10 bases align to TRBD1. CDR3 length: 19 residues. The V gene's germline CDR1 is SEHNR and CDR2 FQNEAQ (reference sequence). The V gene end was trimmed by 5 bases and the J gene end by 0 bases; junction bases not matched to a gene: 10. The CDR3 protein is CASSDPRTGGSSGANVLTF. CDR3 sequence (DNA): TGTGCCAGCAGCGACCCCAGGACAGGGGGAAGCTCTGGGGCCAACGTCCTGACTTTC.

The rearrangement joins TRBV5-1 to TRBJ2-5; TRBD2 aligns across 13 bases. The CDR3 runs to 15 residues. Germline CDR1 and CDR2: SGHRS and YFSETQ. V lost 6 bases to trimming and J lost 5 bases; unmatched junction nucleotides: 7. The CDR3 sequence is CASNPVLAGGETQYF. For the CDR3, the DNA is TGCGCCAGCAACCCGGTACTAGCGGGAGGGGAGACCCAGTACTTC. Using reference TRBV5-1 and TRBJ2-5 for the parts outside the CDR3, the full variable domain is KAGVTQTPRYLIKTRGQQVTLSCSPISGHRSVSWYQQTPGQGLQFLFEYFSETQRNKGNFPGRFSGRQFSNSRSEMNVSTLELGDSALYLCASNPVLAGGETQYFGPGTRLLVL.

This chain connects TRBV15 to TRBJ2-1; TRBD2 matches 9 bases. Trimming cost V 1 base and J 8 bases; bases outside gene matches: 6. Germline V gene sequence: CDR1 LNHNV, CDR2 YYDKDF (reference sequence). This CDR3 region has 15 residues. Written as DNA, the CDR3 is TGTGCCACCAGCAGAGTAGAGCGGGAGGACGATGAGCAGTTCTTC. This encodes CATSRVEREDDEQFF.

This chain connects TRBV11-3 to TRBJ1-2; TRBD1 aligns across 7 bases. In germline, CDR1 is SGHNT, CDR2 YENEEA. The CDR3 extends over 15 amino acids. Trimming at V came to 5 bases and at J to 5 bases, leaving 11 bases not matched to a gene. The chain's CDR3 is CASSIGTAVGYGYTF. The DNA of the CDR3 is TGTGCCAGCAGCATCGGGACAGCCGTAGGGTATGGCTACACCTTC.

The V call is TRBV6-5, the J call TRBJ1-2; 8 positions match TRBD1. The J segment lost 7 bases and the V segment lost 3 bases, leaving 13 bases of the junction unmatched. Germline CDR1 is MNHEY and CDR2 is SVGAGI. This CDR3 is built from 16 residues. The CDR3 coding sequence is TGTGCCAGCAGTTATCGTCCCCCGGACAGGGAGATTGGCTACACCTTC. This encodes CASSYRPPDREIGYTF.

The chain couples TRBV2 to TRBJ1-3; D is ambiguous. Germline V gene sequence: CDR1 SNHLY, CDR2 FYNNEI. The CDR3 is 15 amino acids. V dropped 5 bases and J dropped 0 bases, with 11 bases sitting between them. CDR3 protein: CASSNMGRSGNTIYF. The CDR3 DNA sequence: TGTGCCAGCAGTAATATGGGCCGCTCTGGAAACACCATATATTTT.

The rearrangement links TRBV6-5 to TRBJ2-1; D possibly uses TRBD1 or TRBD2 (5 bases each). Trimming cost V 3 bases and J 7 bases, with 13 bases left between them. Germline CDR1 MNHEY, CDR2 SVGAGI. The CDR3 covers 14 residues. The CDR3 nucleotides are TGTGCCAGCAGTTATAGGGGACCCGGAAATGAGCAGTTCTTC. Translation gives CASSYRGPGNEQFF.

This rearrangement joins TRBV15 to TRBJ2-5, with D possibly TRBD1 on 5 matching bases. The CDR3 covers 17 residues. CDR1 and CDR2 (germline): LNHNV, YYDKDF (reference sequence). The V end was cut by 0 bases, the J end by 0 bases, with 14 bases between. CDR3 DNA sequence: TGTGCCACCAGCAGAGATTATAGCAGGACACACCAAGAGACCCAGTACTTC. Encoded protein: CATSRDYSRTHQETQYF.

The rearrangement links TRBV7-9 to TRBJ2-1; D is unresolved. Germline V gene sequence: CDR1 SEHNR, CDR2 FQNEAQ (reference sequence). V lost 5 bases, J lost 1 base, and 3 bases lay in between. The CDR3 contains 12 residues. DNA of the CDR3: TGTGCCAGCAGCCGGTCCTACAATGAGCAGTTCTTC. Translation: CASSRSYNEQFF.

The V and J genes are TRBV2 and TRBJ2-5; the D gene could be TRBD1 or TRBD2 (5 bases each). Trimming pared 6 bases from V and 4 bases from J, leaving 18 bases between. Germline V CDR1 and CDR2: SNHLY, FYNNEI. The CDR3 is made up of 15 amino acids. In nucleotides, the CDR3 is TGTGCCAGCAGCCAGGACAATACACGGGGAGAGACCCAGTACTTC. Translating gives CASSQDNTRGETQYF.

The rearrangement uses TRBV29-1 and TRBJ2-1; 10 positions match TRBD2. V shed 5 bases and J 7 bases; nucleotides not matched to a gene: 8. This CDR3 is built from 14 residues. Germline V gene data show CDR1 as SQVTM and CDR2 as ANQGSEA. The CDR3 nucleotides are TGCAGCGTTCGTCCGGGACTAGCGAATAATGAGCAGTTCTTC. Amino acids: CSVRPGLANNEQFF.

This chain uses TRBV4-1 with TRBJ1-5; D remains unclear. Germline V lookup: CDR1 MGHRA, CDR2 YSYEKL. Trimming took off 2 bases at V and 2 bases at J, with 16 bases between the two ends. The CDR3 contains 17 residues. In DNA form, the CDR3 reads TGCGCCAGCAGCCAAACACAGAACGCTGCGGGCAATCAGCCCCAGCATTTT. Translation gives CASSQTQNAAGNQPQHF.

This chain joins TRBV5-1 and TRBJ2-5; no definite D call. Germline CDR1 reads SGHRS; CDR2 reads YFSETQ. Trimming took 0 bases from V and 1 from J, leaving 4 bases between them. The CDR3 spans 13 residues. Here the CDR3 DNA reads TGCGCCAGCAGCTTGGTACGCCAAGAGACCCAGTACTTC. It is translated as CASSLVRQETQYF.

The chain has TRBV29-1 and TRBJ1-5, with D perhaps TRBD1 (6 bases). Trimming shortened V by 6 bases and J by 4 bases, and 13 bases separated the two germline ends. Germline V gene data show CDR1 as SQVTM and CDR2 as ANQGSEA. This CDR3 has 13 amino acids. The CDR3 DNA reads TGCAGCGTCTCAAGGGGGAATAATCAGCCCCAGCATTTT. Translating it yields CSVSRGNNQPQHF.

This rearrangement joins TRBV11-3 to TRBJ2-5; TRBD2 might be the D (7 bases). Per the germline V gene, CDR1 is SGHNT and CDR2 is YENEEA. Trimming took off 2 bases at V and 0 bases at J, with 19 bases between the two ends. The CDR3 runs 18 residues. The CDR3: CASSLPRGRAENQETQYF. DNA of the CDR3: TGTGCCAGCAGCTTACCGAGGGGGAGGGCCGAGAACCAAGAGACCCAGTACTTC.

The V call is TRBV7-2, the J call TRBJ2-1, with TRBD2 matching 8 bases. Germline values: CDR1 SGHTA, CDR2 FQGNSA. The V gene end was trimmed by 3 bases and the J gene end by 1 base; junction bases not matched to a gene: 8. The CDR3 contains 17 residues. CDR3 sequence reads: CASSFKSGSPSYNEQFF. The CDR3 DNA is TGTGCCAGCAGCTTTAAAAGCGGGAGTCCGTCCTACAATGAGCAGTTCTTC.

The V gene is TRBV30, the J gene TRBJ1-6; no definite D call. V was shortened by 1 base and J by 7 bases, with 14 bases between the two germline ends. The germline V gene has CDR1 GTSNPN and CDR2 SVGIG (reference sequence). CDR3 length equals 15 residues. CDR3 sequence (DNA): TGTGCCTGGAGTGCTGTTGCTCCAACGAATTCACCCCTCCACTTT. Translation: CAWSAVAPTNSPLHF.

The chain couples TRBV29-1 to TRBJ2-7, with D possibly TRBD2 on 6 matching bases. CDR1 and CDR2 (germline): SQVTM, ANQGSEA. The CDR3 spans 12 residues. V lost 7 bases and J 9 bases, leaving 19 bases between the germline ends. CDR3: CSALGGSEGQYF. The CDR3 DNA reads TGCAGCGCCTTAGGAGGGAGCGAGGGGCAGTACTTC.

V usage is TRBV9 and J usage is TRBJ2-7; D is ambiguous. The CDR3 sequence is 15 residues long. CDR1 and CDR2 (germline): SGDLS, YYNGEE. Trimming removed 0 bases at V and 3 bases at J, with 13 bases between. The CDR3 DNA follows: TGTGCCAGCAGCGTAGGAGACGCGCGCTTCTACGAGCAGTACTTC. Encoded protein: CASSVGDARFYEQYF. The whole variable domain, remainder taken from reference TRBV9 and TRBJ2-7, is DSGVTQTPKHLITATGQRVTLRCSPRSGDLSVYWYQQSLDQGLQFLIQYYNGEERAKGNILERFSAQQFPDLHSELNLSSLELGDSALYFCASSVGDARFYEQYFGPGTRLTVT.

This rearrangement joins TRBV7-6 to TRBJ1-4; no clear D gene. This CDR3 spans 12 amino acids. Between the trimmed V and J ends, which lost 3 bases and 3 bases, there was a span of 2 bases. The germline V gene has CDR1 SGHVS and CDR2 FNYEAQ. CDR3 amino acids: CASSLPNEKLFF. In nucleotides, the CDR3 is TGTGCCAGCAGCTTGCCTAATGAAAAACTGTTTTTT.

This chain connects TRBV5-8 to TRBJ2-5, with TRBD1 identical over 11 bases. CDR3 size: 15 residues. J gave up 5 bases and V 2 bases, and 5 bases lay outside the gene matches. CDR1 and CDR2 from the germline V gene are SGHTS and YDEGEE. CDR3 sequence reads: CASSFRTGGFETQYF. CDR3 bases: TGTGCCAGCAGCTTTCGGACAGGGGGCTTTGAGACCCAGTACTTC.

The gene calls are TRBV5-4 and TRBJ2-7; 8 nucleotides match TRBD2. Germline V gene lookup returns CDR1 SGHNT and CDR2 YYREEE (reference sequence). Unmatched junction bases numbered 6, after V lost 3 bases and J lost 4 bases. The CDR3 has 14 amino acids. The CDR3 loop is CASSSGTSVYEQYF. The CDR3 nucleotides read TGTGCCAGCAGCTCCGGGACTAGTGTTTACGAGCAGTACTTC.

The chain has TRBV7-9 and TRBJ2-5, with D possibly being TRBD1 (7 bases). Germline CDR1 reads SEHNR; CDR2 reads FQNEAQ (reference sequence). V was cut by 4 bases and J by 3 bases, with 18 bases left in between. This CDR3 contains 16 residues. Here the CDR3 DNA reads TGTGCCAGCAGCTCATCAGGGGGGATAGGGAAAGAGACCCAGTACTTC. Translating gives CASSSSGGIGKETQYF.

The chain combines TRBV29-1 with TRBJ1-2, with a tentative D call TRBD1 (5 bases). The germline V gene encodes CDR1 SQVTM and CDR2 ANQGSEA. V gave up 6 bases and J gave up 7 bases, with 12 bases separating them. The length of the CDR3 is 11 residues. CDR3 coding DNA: TGCAGCGTGGACACAGGTATTGGCTACACCTTC. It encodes CSVDTGIGYTF.

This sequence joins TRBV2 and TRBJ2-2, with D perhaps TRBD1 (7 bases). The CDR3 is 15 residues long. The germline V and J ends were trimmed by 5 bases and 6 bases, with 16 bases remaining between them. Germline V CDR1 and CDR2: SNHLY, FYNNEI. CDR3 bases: TGTGCCAGCAGTCATCGGGGGCAGGGGGCCGGGGAGCTGTTTTTT. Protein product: CASSHRGQGAGELFF.